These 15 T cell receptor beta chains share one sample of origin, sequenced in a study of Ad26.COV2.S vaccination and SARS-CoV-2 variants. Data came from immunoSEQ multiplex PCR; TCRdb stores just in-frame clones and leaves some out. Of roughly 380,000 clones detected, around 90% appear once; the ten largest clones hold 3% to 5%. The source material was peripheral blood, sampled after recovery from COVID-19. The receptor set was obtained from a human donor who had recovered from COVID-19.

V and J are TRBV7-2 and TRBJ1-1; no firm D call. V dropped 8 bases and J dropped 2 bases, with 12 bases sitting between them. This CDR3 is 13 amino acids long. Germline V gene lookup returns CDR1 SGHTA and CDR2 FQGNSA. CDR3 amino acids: CASSLNANTEAFF. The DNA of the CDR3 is TGTGCCAGCTCTCTTAACGCAAACACTGAAGCTTTCTTT.

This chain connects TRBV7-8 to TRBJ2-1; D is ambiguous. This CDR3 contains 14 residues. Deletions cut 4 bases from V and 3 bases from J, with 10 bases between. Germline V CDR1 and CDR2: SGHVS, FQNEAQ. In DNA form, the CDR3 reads TGTGCCAGCAGCTCCTTTAGGGACTACAATGAGCAGTTCTTC. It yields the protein CASSSFRDYNEQFF.

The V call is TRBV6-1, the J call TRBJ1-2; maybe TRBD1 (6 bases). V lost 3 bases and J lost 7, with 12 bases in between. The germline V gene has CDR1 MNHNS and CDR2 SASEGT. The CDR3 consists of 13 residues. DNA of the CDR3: TGTGCCAGCAGTGACGAGGGGGGGGTTGGCTACACCTTC. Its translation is CASSDEGGVGYTF.

The CDR3 nucleotides read TGCGCCAGCAGCTTGCACAGGGATGGAGGCTACACCTTC. It specifies CASSLHRDGGYTF. The V call is TRBV5-1, the J call TRBJ1-2, with a tentative D call TRBD1 (6 bases). Trimming stripped 1 base from V and 8 bases from J, with 12 bases between. The CDR3 runs 13 residues. CDR1 and CDR2 (germline): SGHRS, YFSETQ.

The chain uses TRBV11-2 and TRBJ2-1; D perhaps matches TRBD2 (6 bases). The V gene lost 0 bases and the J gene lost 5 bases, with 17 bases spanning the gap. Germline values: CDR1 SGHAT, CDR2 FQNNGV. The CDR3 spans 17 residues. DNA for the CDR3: TGTGCCAGCAGCTTAGAATCCGTGACTAGAAGGAACAATGAGCAGTTCTTC. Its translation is CASSLESVTRRNNEQFF.

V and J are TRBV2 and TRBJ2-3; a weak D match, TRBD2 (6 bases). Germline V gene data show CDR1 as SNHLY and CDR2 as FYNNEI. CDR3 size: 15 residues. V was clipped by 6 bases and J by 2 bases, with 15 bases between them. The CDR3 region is CASRPPGLPTDTQYF. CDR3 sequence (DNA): TGTGCCAGCAGACCCCCGGGACTCCCCACAGATACGCAGTATTTT.

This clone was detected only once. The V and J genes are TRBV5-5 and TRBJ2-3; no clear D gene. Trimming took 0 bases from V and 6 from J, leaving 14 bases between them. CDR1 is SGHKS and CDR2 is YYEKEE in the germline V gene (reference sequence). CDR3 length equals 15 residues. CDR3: CASSLGPQNPDTQYF. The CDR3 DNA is TGTGCCAGCAGCTTGGGGCCTCAGAACCCGGATACGCAGTATTTT.

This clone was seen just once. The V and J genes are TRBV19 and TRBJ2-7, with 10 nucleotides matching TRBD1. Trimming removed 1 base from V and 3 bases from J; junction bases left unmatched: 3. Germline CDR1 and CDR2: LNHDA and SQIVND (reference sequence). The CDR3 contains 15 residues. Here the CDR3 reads CASSIVGTGVYEQYF. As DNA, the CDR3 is TGTGCCAGTAGTATAGTTGGGACAGGGGTCTACGAGCAGTACTTC.

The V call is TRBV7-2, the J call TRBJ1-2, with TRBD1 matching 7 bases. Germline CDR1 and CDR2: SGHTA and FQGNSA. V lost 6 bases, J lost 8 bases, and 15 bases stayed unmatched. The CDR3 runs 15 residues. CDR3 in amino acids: CASRNSGGEVFGYTF. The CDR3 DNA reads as TGTGCCAGCAGAAATTCAGGGGGAGAGGTTTTCGGCTACACCTTC.

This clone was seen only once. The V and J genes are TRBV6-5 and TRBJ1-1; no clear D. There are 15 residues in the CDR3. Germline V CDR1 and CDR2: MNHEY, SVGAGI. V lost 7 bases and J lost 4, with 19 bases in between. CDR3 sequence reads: CASKTLSGSGTEAFF. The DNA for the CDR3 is TGTGCCAGCAAAACACTGTCGGGCTCTGGCACTGAAGCTTTCTTT.

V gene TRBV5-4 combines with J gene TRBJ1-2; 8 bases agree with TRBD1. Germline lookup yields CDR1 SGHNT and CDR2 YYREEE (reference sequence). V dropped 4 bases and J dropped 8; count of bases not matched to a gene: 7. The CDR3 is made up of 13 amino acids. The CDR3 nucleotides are TGTGCCAGCAGCCAGGGGGCGCGGAAAGGCTACACCTTC. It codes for CASSQGARKGYTF.

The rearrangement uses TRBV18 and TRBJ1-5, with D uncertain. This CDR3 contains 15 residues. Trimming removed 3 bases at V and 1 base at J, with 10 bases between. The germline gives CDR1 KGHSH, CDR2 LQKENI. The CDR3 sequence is CASSPWKLSNQPQHF. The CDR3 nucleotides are TGTGCCAGCTCACCTTGGAAGTTGAGCAATCAGCCCCAGCATTTT.

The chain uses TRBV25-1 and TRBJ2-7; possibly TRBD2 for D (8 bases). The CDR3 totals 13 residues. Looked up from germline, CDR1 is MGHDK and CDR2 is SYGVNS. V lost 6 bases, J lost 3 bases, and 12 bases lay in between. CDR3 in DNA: TGTGCCAGCAGCGGGAGGGGGCTCTACGAGCAGTACTTC. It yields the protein CASSGRGLYEQYF.

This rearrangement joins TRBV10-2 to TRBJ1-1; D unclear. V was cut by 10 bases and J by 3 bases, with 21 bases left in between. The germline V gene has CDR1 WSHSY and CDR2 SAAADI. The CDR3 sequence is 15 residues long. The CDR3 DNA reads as TGCGCCACCCTCCCCCCGCACCCGACGGACACTGAAGCTTTCTTT. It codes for CATLPPHPTDTEAFF.

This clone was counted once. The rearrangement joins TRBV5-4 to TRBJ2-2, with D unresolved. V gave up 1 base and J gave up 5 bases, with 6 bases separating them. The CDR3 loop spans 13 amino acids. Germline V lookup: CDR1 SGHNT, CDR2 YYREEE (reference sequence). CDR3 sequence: CASSLTVTGELFF. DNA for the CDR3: TGTGCCAGCAGCTTGACAGTGACCGGGGAGCTGTTTTTT. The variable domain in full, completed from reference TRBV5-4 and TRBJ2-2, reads ETGVTQSPTHLIKTRGQQVTLRCSSQSGHNTVSWYQQALGQGPQFIFQYYREEENGRGNFPPRFSGLQFPNYSSELNVNALELDDSALYLCASSLTVTGELFFGEGSRLTVL.